These T cell receptor beta chains were read from a single sample in a study of identical twins. One entry per CDR3 protein, called by TCRdb with MiXCR from the 5' RACE reads. The sample has roughly 770,000 distinct CDR3 sequences, around a sixth seen once. These data were also filed under a second study, of T cells expressing NK-cell markers.

Specimen: PBMCs. These receptors all stem from a young woman in good health. The CDR3 runs from the conserved cysteine through the conserved F or W. A D gene is named only where the DNA matches it firmly. Expanded clones are given a class, and other clones once, few, many or no size at all.

d_call: TRBD2
cdr3_length: 16
clone_size: -
v_call: TRBV15
j_call: TRBJ2-1
cdr3_aa: CATSKGLGGDPNEQFF
cdr3_nt: TGTGCCACCAGCAAAGGACTAGGTGGGGACCCAAATGAGCAGTTCTTC

d_call: -
cdr3_length: 15
clone_size: -
v_call: TRBV7-2
j_call: TRBJ2-3
cdr3_aa: CASSLLGVGTDTQYF
cdr3_nt: TGTGCCAGCAGCTTATTAGGAGTTGGCACAGATACGCAGTATTTT

d_call: TRBD2
cdr3_length: 18
clone_size: -
v_call: TRBV11-2
j_call: TRBJ2-1
cdr3_aa: CASTLGTSGSLWYNEQFF
cdr3_nt: TGTGCCAGCACCTTGGGGACTAGCGGGAGCTTGTGGTACAATGAGCAGTTCTTC

d_call: TRBD1
cdr3_length: 14
clone_size: -
v_call: TRBV12-3/TRBV12-4
j_call: TRBJ2-2
cdr3_aa: CASSLRTGTGELFF
cdr3_nt: TGTGCCAGCAGTTTAAGGACAGGCACCGGGGAGCTGTTTTTT

d_call: -
cdr3_length: 15
clone_size: many
v_call: TRBV7-2
j_call: TRBJ2-1
cdr3_aa: CASSPRQSSYNEQFF
cdr3_nt: TGTGCCAGCAGCCCCCGACAAAGCTCCTACAATGAGCAGTTCTTC

d_call: -
cdr3_length: 15
clone_size: few
v_call: TRBV12-3/TRBV12-4
j_call: TRBJ1-3
cdr3_aa: CASSSVTFPGNTIYF
cdr3_nt: TGTGCCAGCAGTTCAGTGACATTCCCTGGAAACACCATATATTTT

d_call: -
cdr3_length: 18
clone_size: -
v_call: TRBV4-2
j_call: TRBJ2-3
cdr3_aa: CASSQDRRGRGNTDTQYF
cdr3_nt: TGTGCCAGCAGCCAAGATCGTAGGGGAAGGGGAAACACAGATACGCAGTATTTT

d_call: TRBD2
cdr3_length: 18
clone_size: few
v_call: TRBV3-1
j_call: TRBJ2-2
cdr3_aa: CASSPRTSGGSNTGELFF
cdr3_nt: TGTGCCAGCAGTCCTAGGACTAGCGGGGGCTCGAACACCGGGGAGCTGTTTTTT

d_call: TRBD2
cdr3_length: 15
clone_size: -
v_call: TRBV10-3
j_call: TRBJ2-5
cdr3_aa: CAIQRHSGSGETQYF
cdr3_nt: TGTGCCATCCAACGCCATAGCGGGAGTGGAGAGACCCAGTACTTC

d_call: -
cdr3_length: 12
clone_size: -
v_call: TRBV7-9
j_call: TRBJ1-1
cdr3_aa: CASSLWDTEAFF
cdr3_nt: TGTGCCAGCAGCTTATGGGACACTGAAGCTTTCTTT

d_call: -
cdr3_length: 15
clone_size: -
v_call: TRBV20-1
j_call: TRBJ2-4
cdr3_aa: CSALDRGGGKNIQYF
cdr3_nt: TGCAGTGCTCTAGACAGGGGCGGGGGCAAAAACATTCAGTACTTC

d_call: TRBD2
cdr3_length: 18
clone_size: -
v_call: TRBV14
j_call: TRBJ2-3
cdr3_aa: CASPTSGGPLIITDTQYF
cdr3_nt: TGTGCCAGCCCGACTAGCGGGGGGCCTCTCATCATCACAGATACGCAGTATTTT

d_call: -
cdr3_length: 15
clone_size: -
v_call: TRBV20-1
j_call: TRBJ2-7
cdr3_aa: CSARASGAAYYEQYF
cdr3_nt: TGCAGTGCTAGAGCGTCGGGGGCGGCCTACTACGAGCAGTACTTC

d_call: TRBD2
cdr3_length: 17
clone_size: -
v_call: TRBV12-3/TRBV12-4
j_call: TRBJ2-3
cdr3_aa: CASSQGGTSGPADTQYF
cdr3_nt: TGTGCCAGCAGTCAGGGGGGGACTAGCGGCCCGGCAGATACGCAGTATTTT

d_call: TRBD2
cdr3_length: 13
clone_size: few
v_call: TRBV20-1
j_call: TRBJ2-7
cdr3_aa: CSATLAGAYEQYF
cdr3_nt: TGCAGTGCTACCCTAGCGGGGGCCTACGAGCAGTACTTC

d_call: TRBD1
cdr3_length: 13
clone_size: -
v_call: TRBV7-2
j_call: TRBJ1-2
cdr3_aa: CASSPDRGGGYTF
cdr3_nt: TGTGCCAGCAGCCCCGACAGGGGAGGTGGCTACACCTTC

d_call: -
cdr3_length: 11
clone_size: -
v_call: TRBV5-1
j_call: TRBJ2-1
cdr3_aa: CASPLFAEQFF
cdr3_nt: TGCGCCAGCCCCTTATTCGCTGAGCAGTTCTTC

d_call: -
cdr3_length: 13
clone_size: -
v_call: TRBV6-5
j_call: TRBJ1-2
cdr3_aa: CASSLSRGYGYTF
cdr3_nt: TGTGCCAGCAGTTTAAGCAGGGGATATGGCTACACCTTC

d_call: -
cdr3_length: 15
clone_size: few
v_call: TRBV12-3/TRBV12-4
j_call: TRBJ2-5
cdr3_aa: CASSFAIGSRKTQYF
cdr3_nt: TGTGCCAGCAGTTTCGCGATAGGCAGCCGGAAGACCCAGTACTTC

d_call: TRBD1
cdr3_length: 13
clone_size: few
v_call: TRBV12-3/TRBV12-4
j_call: TRBJ1-2
cdr3_aa: CASSLKGASGYTF
cdr3_nt: TGTGCCAGCAGTTTAAAGGGGGCAAGTGGCTACACCTTC

d_call: -
cdr3_length: 14
clone_size: -
v_call: TRBV7-2
j_call: TRBJ2-7
cdr3_aa: CASSFGGADYEQYF
cdr3_nt: TGTGCCAGCAGCTTCGGAGGGGCGGACTACGAGCAGTACTTC

d_call: TRBD1
cdr3_length: 13
clone_size: -
v_call: TRBV2
j_call: TRBJ1-1
cdr3_aa: CASSADRGVEAFF
cdr3_nt: TGTGCCAGCAGTGCTGACAGGGGAGTTGAAGCTTTCTTT

d_call: TRBD2
cdr3_length: 14
clone_size: few
v_call: TRBV7-2
j_call: TRBJ2-3
cdr3_aa: CASSLALAGHTQYF
cdr3_nt: TGTGCCAGCAGCTTGGCATTAGCGGGTCATACGCAGTATTTT

d_call: -
cdr3_length: 13
clone_size: few
v_call: TRBV10-3
j_call: TRBJ1-4
cdr3_aa: CAISVGRAEKLFF
cdr3_nt: TGTGCCATCAGTGTGGGACGGGCCGAAAAACTGTTTTTT

d_call: TRBD2
cdr3_length: 14
clone_size: -
v_call: TRBV7-6
j_call: TRBJ2-1
cdr3_aa: CASSSRDYINEQFF
cdr3_nt: TGTGCCAGCAGCTCCCGGGACTATATCAATGAGCAGTTCTTC